These 27 T cell receptor beta chains came from one sample sequenced in a study of CD8 T cells in ankylosing spondylitis. TCRdb redid the calling of the 5' RACE reads with MiXCR, one entry per CDR3 protein. The sample records approximately 100,000 distinct CDR3 sequences, roughly 8.3% being singletons. The sequenced sample was blood, either unsorted or a sorted T cell fraction (not recorded which). These receptors were taken from a male donor with ankylosing spondylitis or in good health (not recorded which).

This clonotype was recorded many times. The chain is built from TRBV7-3 and TRBJ1-1; TRBD1 might be the D (6 bases). The germline V gene has CDR1 SGHTA and CDR2 FQGTGA. V was shortened by 5 bases and J by 3 bases, with 13 bases between the two germline ends. CDR3 length equals 14 residues. CDR3 in DNA: TGTGCCAGCAGCAGCACCGGGACACACACTGAAGCTTTCTTT. It translates to CASSSTGTHTEAFF.

Ten or more counts support this clonotype. The J gene is TRBJ2-3, the V gene TRBV12-3 or TRBV12-4; D is possibly TRBD2 (5 bases). Trimming pared 5 bases from V and 0 bases from J, leaving 15 bases between. The CDR3 sequence is 16 residues long. CDR3 nucleotide sequence: TGTGCCAGCAGTCCCGGGAACGGGGTAAGCACAGATACGCAGTATTTT. Encoded protein: CASSPGNGVSTDTQYF.

In its sample, this clonotype was seen many times. The V gene is TRBV20-1, the J gene TRBJ2-7; possible D gene TRBD2, 5 bases. The CDR3 is made up of 11 amino acids. The V gene's germline CDR1 is DFQATT and CDR2 SNEGSKA (reference sequence). V was trimmed by 6 bases and J by 2 bases, leaving 8 bases between them. In nucleotides, the CDR3 is TGCAGTGCCTCGGGGACCTACGAGCAGTACTTC. It codes for CSASGTYEQYF.

This clonotype was found many times. V usage is TRBV29-1 and J usage is TRBJ2-7; perhaps D is TRBD1 or TRBD2 (5 bases each). Germline lookup yields CDR1 SQVTM and CDR2 ANQGSEA. CDR3 size: 15 residues. Trimming removed 4 bases from V and 6 bases from J, with 22 bases in between. Here the CDR3 DNA reads TGCAGCGTTGGTGGAGTCGGGACCCCTGCGGGCGAGCAGTACTTC. Translated, it gives CSVGGVGTPAGEQYF.

This clonotype has a count of ten or more. The chain recombines TRBV7-2 with TRBJ1-1; TRBD1 is a possible D gene (6 bases). V dropped 2 bases and J dropped 1 base, with 11 bases sitting between them. The length of the CDR3 is 15 residues. The germline CDR1 and CDR2 sequences are SGHTA and FQGNSA. The CDR3 reads CASSLFNRENTEAFF. The DNA of the CDR3 is TGTGCCAGCAGCTTATTTAACAGGGAGAACACTGAAGCTTTCTTT.

This clonotype was counted many times. This sequence joins TRBV5-1 and TRBJ1-1, with 8 bases identical to TRBD1. The CDR3 is 17 residues long. Germline loops: CDR1 SGHRS, CDR2 YFSETQ. V shed 5 bases and J 7 bases; nucleotides not matched to a gene: 19. The CDR3 DNA sequence: TGCGCCAGCAGGGCTAGACAGGGGTTTCAAAGGACGGGTGAAGCTTTCTTT. Protein sequence: CASRARQGFQRTGEAFF.

Many counts were recorded for this clonotype. The chain uses TRBV7-8 and TRBJ1-6; D gene uncertain. Trimming left V 5 bases short and J 7 bases short, with 24 bases between. From germline, CDR1 is SGHVS and CDR2 FQNEAQ. CDR3 size: 18 residues. The CDR3 bases are TGTGCCAGCAGCCCTCGGCCCCAGGCCCGATTGGGGAATTCACCCCTCCACTTT. Amino acid sequence: CASSPRPQARLGNSPLHF.

This clonotype was seen only a few times. V and J are TRBV18 and TRBJ1-5, with D unclear. The CDR3 is 14 residues long. Germline CDR1 reads KGHSH; CDR2 reads LQKENI. Trimming stripped 6 bases from V and 1 base from J, with 10 bases between. CDR3 sequence reads: CASSPRLSNQPQHF. DNA for the CDR3: TGTGCCAGCTCGCCGAGACTGAGCAATCAGCCCCAGCATTTT.

The J gene is TRBJ1-5, the V gene TRBV5-1; 9 bases are shared with TRBD1. This CDR3 contains 13 residues. The ends lost 4 bases at V and 6 bases at J; junction bases unmatched: 2. The germline V gene encodes CDR1 SGHRS and CDR2 YFSETQ. The CDR3 region is CASSTDRGQPQHF. In DNA form, the CDR3 reads TGCGCCAGCAGCACGGACAGGGGTCAGCCCCAGCATTTT.

This clonotype was recorded at least ten times. This chain links TRBV20-1 with TRBJ1-5; D gene uncertain. This CDR3 is built from 13 residues. Looked up from germline, CDR1 is DFQATT and CDR2 is SNEGSKA (reference sequence). Trimming cost V 5 bases and J 3 bases, with 11 bases left between them. CDR3 in amino acids: CSAGRPFNQPQHF. CDR3 coding DNA: TGCAGTGCTGGACGACCTTTCAATCAGCCCCAGCATTTT.

Of note for this clonotype: This may be a read error, as it is one base from a much larger clone. The CDR3 loop reads CASNPGDSNQPQHF. DNA of the CDR3: TGTGCCAGCAATCCAGGGGACAGCAATCAGCCCCAGCATTTT. The V call is TRBV12-3 or TRBV12-4, the J call TRBJ1-5, with TRBD1 as a possible D gene (6 bases). V was shortened by 7 bases and J by 1 base, with 11 bases between the two germline ends. This CDR3 contains 14 residues.

This clonotype came up many times. The J gene is TRBJ1-2, the V gene TRBV7-2; D gene ambiguous. The CDR3 spans 15 residues. V was pared by 5 bases and J by 1 base, with 14 bases between. CDR1 is SGHTA and CDR2 is FQGNSA in the germline V gene. In nucleotides, the CDR3 is TGTGCCAGCAGCCCCTATATCGCGGGTAACTATGGCTACACCTTC. Protein sequence: CASSPYIAGNYGYTF. Drawing the rest from reference TRBV7-2 and TRBJ1-2, the complete variable domain is GAGVSQSPSNKVTEKGKDVELRCDPISGHTALYWYRQSLGQGLEFLIYFQGNSAPDKSGLPSDRFSAERTGGSVSTLTIQRTQQEDSAVYLCASSPYIAGNYGYTFGSGTRLTVV.

This clonotype was recorded at least ten times. The CDR3 nucleotides are TGTGCCAGCACCTCTGGCGGGTCTCCCTACGAGCAGTACTTC. Residues: CASTSGGSPYEQYF. The rearrangement joins TRBV7-2 to TRBJ2-7; TRBD2 is a possible D gene (5 bases). The CDR3 length is 14 residues. Germline V CDR1 and CDR2: SGHTA, FQGNSA. V lost 7 bases, J lost 2 bases, and 15 bases lay in between. The full variable domain, in which reference TRBV7-2 and TRBJ2-7 provide the parts outside the CDR3, is GAGVSQSPSNKVTEKGKDVELRCDPISGHTALYWYRQSLGQGLEFLIYFQGNSAPDKSGLPSDRFSAERTGGSVSTLTIQRTQQEDSAVYLCASTSGGSPYEQYFGPGTRLTVT.

The chain combines TRBV12-3 or TRBV12-4 with TRBJ2-7, with 9 bases that match TRBD2. The CDR3 contains 14 residues. Trimming took 5 bases from V and 4 from J; bases not matched to a gene: 6. This CDR3 is CASSPSSGDYEQYF. The CDR3 region has the DNA TGTGCCAGCAGTCCCTCTAGCGGGGATTACGAGCAGTACTTC.

CDR3 DNA sequence: TGTGCCAGCAGCCTAAAGGGGATCGGTGAAGCTTTCTTT. Its protein is CASSLKGIGEAFF. This chain uses TRBV3-1 with TRBJ1-1, with D perhaps TRBD1 (5 bases). V was cut by 4 bases and J by 7 bases, with 13 bases left in between. Germline CDR1 and CDR2: LGHDT and YNNKEL (reference sequence). CDR3 length: 13 amino acids.

In this sample, this clonotype turned up a few times. The chain has TRBV20-1 and TRBJ1-2; 8 bases agree with TRBD1. This CDR3 comprises 11 residues. From germline, CDR1 is DFQATT and CDR2 SNEGSKA (reference sequence). CDR3 nucleotides: TGCAGCGGGACAGGCAACTATGGCTACACCTTC. This codes for CSGTGNYGYTF.

This clonotype was seen at least ten times. The chain has TRBV7-9 and TRBJ1-2; D is undetermined. CDR1 and CDR2 from the germline V gene are SEHNR and FQNEAQ (reference sequence). V shed 5 bases and J shed 5 bases, with 15 bases lying between them. This CDR3 has 14 amino acids. The CDR3 DNA reads TGTGCCAGCAGCCCCGATGGTTTTGGTTATGGCTACACCTTC. Translation gives CASSPDGFGYGYTF. The full variable domain, rest sourced from reference TRBV7-9 and TRBJ1-2, is DTGVSQNPRHKITKRGQNVTFRCDPISEHNRLYWYRQTLGQGPEFLTYFQNEAQLEKSRLLSDRFSAERPKGSFSTLEIQRTEQGDSAMYLCASSPDGFGYGYTFGSGTRLTVV.

This clonotype was recorded many times. The chain has TRBV9 and TRBJ2-1, with D perhaps matching TRBD2 (6 bases). Trimming took 1 base from V and 0 from J, leaving 8 bases between them. Germline CDR1 and CDR2: SGDLS and YYNGEE. CDR3 length: 15 amino acids. Written as DNA, the CDR3 is TGTGCCAGCAGCGTATACGGGAGCTCCTACAATGAGCAGTTCTTC. Amino acid sequence: CASSVYGSSYNEQFF.

The chain combines TRBV9 with TRBJ2-1; TRBD1 or TRBD2 may be the D gene (5 bases each). V was cut by 4 bases and J by 2 bases, with 25 bases left in between. The CDR3 consists of 19 residues. CDR1 and CDR2 (germline): SGDLS, YYNGEE. DNA of the CDR3: TGTGCCAGCAGCCCCTACGGTAACCGGGACCACCAACCCTACAATGAGCAGTTCTTC. Its translation is CASSPYGNRDHQPYNEQFF.

The chain couples TRBV11-3 to TRBJ2-3; 8 bases are shared with TRBD1. From germline, CDR1 is SGHNT and CDR2 YENEEA. This CDR3 region has 17 residues. V was clipped by 4 bases and J by 0 bases; unmatched bases: 9. The CDR3 sequence: CASSSGQGPPSTDTQYF. The CDR3 bases are TGTGCCAGCAGCTCCGGACAGGGTCCCCCTAGCACAGATACGCAGTATTTT.

The J gene is TRBJ1-1, the V gene TRBV30; D gene uncertain. The CDR3 contains 13 residues. V lost 0 bases to trimming and J lost 6 bases, with 11 bases between them. Germline V gives CDR1 GTSNPN, CDR2 SVGIG (reference sequence). The CDR3 nucleotides are TGTGCCTGGAGTGTACGCCCGAGCGCTGAAGCTTTCTTT. The encoded protein is CAWSVRPSAEAFF.

This clonotype turned up a few times. This rearrangement joins TRBV7-1 to TRBJ1-5; 8 bases match TRBD1. TRBV7-1 is noted as an ORF with a role that remains uncertain. Trimming at V came to 3 bases and at J to 2 bases, leaving 6 bases not matched to a gene. CDR3 length: 16 amino acids. This CDR3 is CASSSRGQAGNQPQHF. The CDR3 DNA is TGTGCCAGCAGCTCCCGGGGACAGGCAGGCAATCAGCCCCAGCATTTT.

This clonotype was seen ten or more times. V is TRBV29-1 and J is TRBJ2-7; 10 bases match TRBD1. Per the germline V gene, CDR1 is SQVTM and CDR2 is ANQGSEA. The trim removed 5 bases at V and 7 bases at J, leaving 5 bases unmatched. The CDR3 is 12 amino acids. The CDR3 bases are TGCAGCGTTAGACAGGGGGCTCAGGAGCAGTACTTC. Its protein is CSVRQGAQEQYF.

This clonotype was seen repeatedly, ten times or more. This chain uses TRBV12-3 or TRBV12-4 with TRBJ1-4; D may be TRBD1 (5 bases). CDR3 size: 13 residues. Trimming removed 6 bases at V and 10 bases at J, with 15 bases between. The CDR3 spells CASSFIRGAKLFF. CDR3 sequence (DNA): TGTGCCAGCAGCTTCATCCGGGGCGCAAAACTGTTTTTT.

The chain employs TRBV3-1 and TRBJ2-1; no reliable D call. The CDR3 contains 13 residues. Trimming removed 1 base at V and 8 bases at J, with 9 bases between. Germline-derived CDR1 and CDR2 are LGHDT and YNNKEL (reference sequence). CDR3 residues: CASSQGGRDEQFF. Written as DNA, the CDR3 is TGTGCCAGCAGCCAAGGCGGAAGGGATGAGCAGTTCTTC.

This clonotype was seen repeatedly, ten times or more. The genes are TRBV29-1 and TRBJ1-1; D remains unclear. Germline lookup yields CDR1 SQVTM and CDR2 ANQGSEA. This CDR3 comprises 14 residues. The germline V and J ends were trimmed by 3 bases and 0 bases, with 11 bases remaining between them. CDR3 protein: CSVERTSVNTEAFF. The CDR3 bases are TGCAGCGTTGAGCGAACTTCTGTGAACACTGAAGCTTTCTTT. Full variable domain (outside the CDR3, taken from reference TRBV29-1 and TRBJ1-1): SAVISQKPSRDICQRGTSLTIQCQVDSQVTMMFWYRQQPGQSLTLIATANQGSEATYESGFVIDKFPISRPNLTFSTLTVSNMSPEDSSIYLCSVERTSVNTEAFFGQGTRLTVV.

J is TRBJ2-5 and V is TRBV7-2, with TRBD2 matching over 7 bases. Germline V gene lookup returns CDR1 SGHTA and CDR2 FQGNSA. V gave up 2 bases and J gave up 0 bases; unmatched junction bases: 3. This CDR3 region has 15 residues. CDR3 region: CASSLTRGDQETQYF. CDR3 sequence (DNA): TGTGCCAGCAGCTTAACCCGGGGGGACCAAGAGACCCAGTACTTC.